A single sample gave rise to the 10 T cell receptor beta chains below, sequenced in a study of blood T cell repertoires in COVID-19. This table comes from immunoSEQ multiplex PCR, and its TCRdb copy is limited to in-frame clones, with some not included. Counted here are hundreds of thousands of clones, 82% occurring once; the ten biggest clones make up 12%. Sequenced material: peripheral blood. The receptors stem from a woman between 55 and 75 years old with active or convalescent COVID-19.

The V gene is TRBV27, the J gene TRBJ2-2; 7 bases map to TRBD1. This CDR3 spans 15 amino acids. The ends lost 7 bases at V and 4 bases at J; junction bases unmatched: 9. The germline V gene has CDR1 MNHEY and CDR2 SMNVEV (reference sequence). The CDR3 coding sequence is TGTGCCAGCACCGCGACAGGGTTGGGCACCGGGGAGCTGTTTTTT. Its translation is CASTATGLGTGELFF.

This clone appeared a few times. The chain recombines TRBV5-1 with TRBJ1-3; 7 nucleotides align to TRBD1. V dropped 2 bases and J dropped 2; count of bases not matched to a gene: 4. CDR1 is SGHRS and CDR2 is YFSETQ in the germline V gene. The CDR3 length is 15 residues. CDR3 nucleotide sequence: TGCGCCAGCAGCTTCGGACAGGCGGCTGGAAACACCATATATTTT. It codes for CASSFGQAAGNTIYF.

CDR3 in DNA: TGCGCCAGCAGCTTGGGAGCCGGGGGTTTAGAGGGCTACACCTTC. Amino acid sequence: CASSLGAGGLEGYTF. V is TRBV5-1 and J is TRBJ1-2; a weak D match, TRBD1 (5 bases). The CDR3 extends over 15 amino acids. The germline CDR1 and CDR2 sequences are SGHRS and YFSETQ. V lost 0 bases and J 8 bases, leaving 17 bases between the germline ends.

The chain links TRBV9 to TRBJ2-1; 10 positions match TRBD1. This CDR3 has 15 amino acids. Per the germline V gene, CDR1 is SGDLS and CDR2 is YYNGEE. V shed 4 bases and J 1 base; nucleotides not matched to a gene: 2. The CDR3 coding sequence is TGTGCCAGCAGCTCGGACAGGGGGTCCTACAATGAGCAGTTCTTC. As protein: CASSSDRGSYNEQFF.

This clone was seen just once. This sequence joins TRBV6-5 and TRBJ2-7; TRBD2 might be the D (8 bases). This CDR3 has 15 amino acids. V lost 5 bases to trimming and J lost 7 bases, with 21 bases between them. CDR1 and CDR2 from the germline V gene are MNHEY and SVGAGI. The CDR3 DNA is TGTGCCAGCAGTCCGGACAGGAGCGGGGGAATGGAGCAGTACTTC. Translated, it gives CASSPDRSGGMEQYF.

This clone was recorded once. This chain uses TRBV7-2 with TRBJ2-1, with TRBD1 matching 8 bases. J gave up 8 bases and V 4 bases, and 10 bases lay outside the gene matches. CDR3 length: 15 amino acids. Germline CDR1 is SGHTA and CDR2 is FQGNSA. Here the CDR3 DNA reads TGTGCCAGCAGCTCCACATACAGGGGGAAGGATGAGCAGTTCTTC. Residues: CASSSTYRGKDEQFF.

This clone occurred a few times. The chain employs TRBV28 and TRBJ2-7; 8 bases fit TRBD1. Trimming removed 8 bases from V and 2 bases from J; junction bases left unmatched: 5. Germline V CDR1 and CDR2: MDHEN, SYDVKM. This CDR3 comprises 13 residues. CDR3 coding DNA: TGTGCCAGCGAGGGACAGGTAGCCTACGAGCAGTACTTC. Translated: CASEGQVAYEQYF. The full variable domain, completed using reference TRBV28 and TRBJ2-7, is DVKVTQSSRYLVKRTGEKVFLECVQDMDHENMFWYRQDPGLGLRLIYFSYDVKMKEKGDIPEGYSVSREKKERFSLILESASTNQTSMYLCASEGQVAYEQYFGPGTRLTVT.

The chain carries TRBV25-1 and TRBJ1-2; D possibly corresponds to TRBD1 (5 bases). From germline, CDR1 is MGHDK and CDR2 SYGVNS. There are 16 residues in the CDR3. Trimming removed 5 bases at V and 8 bases at J, with 24 bases between. In DNA, the CDR3 is TGTGCCAGCAGTCAATCCTTTAGCAGGGCGGTAGGAGGCTACACCTTC. Translation: CASSQSFSRAVGGYTF.

In its sample, this clone was seen once. This chain links TRBV28 with TRBJ1-6, with a tentative D call TRBD1 (5 bases). The CDR3 has 14 residues. Germline assignment: CDR1 MDHEN and CDR2 SYDVKM. Trimming shortened V by 4 bases and J by 14 bases, and 18 bases separated the two germline ends. DNA for the CDR3: TGTGCCAGCAGTTCTTCCGTAGGGGACTGGACCCTCCACTTT. Translating gives CASSSSVGDWTLHF.

The V and J genes are TRBV24-1 and TRBJ2-1; the match to TRBD2 covers 12 bases. V lost 3 bases, J lost 8 bases, and 7 bases stayed unmatched. The CDR3 extends over 16 amino acids. Germline V gene data show CDR1 as KGHDR and CDR2 as SFDVKD. In DNA, the CDR3 is TGTGCCACCAGTGATGACTCTAGCGGGGGGGCGGATGAGCAGTTCTTC. This translates into CATSDDSSGGADEQFF.